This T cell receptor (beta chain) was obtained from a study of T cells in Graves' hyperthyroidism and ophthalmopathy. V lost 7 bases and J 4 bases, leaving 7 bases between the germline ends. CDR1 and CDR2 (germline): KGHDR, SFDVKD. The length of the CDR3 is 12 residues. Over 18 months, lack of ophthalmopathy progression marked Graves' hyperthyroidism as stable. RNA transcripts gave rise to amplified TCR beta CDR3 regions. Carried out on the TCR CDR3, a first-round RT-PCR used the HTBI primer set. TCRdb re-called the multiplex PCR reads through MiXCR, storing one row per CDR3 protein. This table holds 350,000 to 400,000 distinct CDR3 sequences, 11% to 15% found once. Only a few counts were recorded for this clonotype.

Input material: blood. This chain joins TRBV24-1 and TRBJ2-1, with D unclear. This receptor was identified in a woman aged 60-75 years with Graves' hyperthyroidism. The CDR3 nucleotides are TGTGCCACCAGGGGTCCTTACAATGAGCAGTTCTTC. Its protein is CATRGPYNEQFF.